A single sample is the source of the 18 T cell receptor beta chains below, sequenced in a study of OX40 agonist ivuxolimab in advanced cancers. Profiling relied on immunoSEQ multiplex PCR, and the TCRdb table lists in-frame clones only, not all of them. This table holds tens of thousands of clones, almost 90% found once. The sample here was CD4+ or CD8+ T cells sorted from blood, taken in a trial of the OX40 agonist ivuxolimab. These receptors were taken from an adult with an advanced solid tumor such as melanoma, head and neck, liver or kidney cancer.

A single count supports this clone. The genes are TRBV28 and TRBJ2-5; D is uncertain. Germline CDR1 is MDHEN and CDR2 is SYDVKM. The V gene lost 6 bases and the J gene lost 5 bases, with 7 bases spanning the gap. This CDR3 is built from 11 residues. CDR3 bases: TGTGCCAGCAGCCTGGAGGAGACCCAGTACTTC. Translating it yields CASSLEETQYF.

V gene TRBV19 combines with J gene TRBJ2-1; 8 nucleotides agree with TRBD1. J gave up 0 bases and V 6 bases, and 10 bases lay outside the gene matches. There are 17 residues in the CDR3. Germline CDR1 reads LNHDA; CDR2 reads SQIVND (reference sequence). As DNA, the CDR3 is TGTGCCAGTAGACCTTACGGACAGGGTGGCTCCTACAATGAGCAGTTCTTC. This encodes CASRPYGQGGSYNEQFF.

V and J are TRBV5-1 and TRBJ2-1; TRBD2 agrees at 11 bases. V was pared by 4 bases and J by 4 bases, with 1 base of the junction left unmatched. There are 14 residues in the CDR3. CDR1 is SGHRS, CDR2 YFSETQ, per germline. Written as DNA, the CDR3 is TGCGCCAGCAGCGGGACTAGCGGATACAATGAGCAGTTCTTC. Translated: CASSGTSGYNEQFF.

The chain has TRBV10-3 and TRBJ1-1, with D possibly matching TRBD1 (5 bases). CDR1 ENHRY and CDR2 SYGVKD come from the germline V gene. V dropped 0 bases and J dropped 0 bases, with 11 bases sitting between them. CDR3 length: 16 amino acids. CDR3 sequence (DNA): TGTGCCATCAGTGAGTCAACCAGGGAATTGAACACTGAAGCTTTCTTT. This codes for CAISESTRELNTEAFF.

This chain uses TRBV28 with TRBJ2-7; TRBD2 matches at 10 bases. V dropped 10 bases and J dropped 4; count of bases not matched to a gene: 4. This CDR3 has 12 residues. Per the germline V gene, CDR1 is MDHEN and CDR2 is SYDVKM. The CDR3: CATYSGRYEQYF. CDR3 nucleotide sequence: TGTGCCACCTATAGCGGGAGGTACGAGCAGTACTTC. The full variable domain, in which reference TRBV28 and TRBJ2-7 provide the parts outside the CDR3, is DVKVTQSSRYLVKRTGEKVFLECVQDMDHENMFWYRQDPGLGLRLIYFSYDVKMKEKGDIPEGYSVSREKKERFSLILESASTNQTSMYLCATYSGRYEQYFGPGTRLTVT.

The CDR3 protein is CASSPPVERGRGYTF. For the CDR3, the DNA is TGTGCCAGCTCACCCCCGGTTGAAAGGGGACGGGGCTACACCTTC. V is TRBV18 and J is TRBJ1-2; weak D call: TRBD1 (5 bases). V was trimmed by 3 bases and J by 8 bases, leaving 19 bases between them. The CDR3 runs 15 residues. CDR1 KGHSH and CDR2 LQKENI come from the germline V gene.

The rearrangement joins TRBV28 to TRBJ2-5; possible D gene TRBD1, 5 bases. The CDR3 has 15 residues. V lost 5 bases and J lost 7, with 20 bases in between. CDR1 MDHEN and CDR2 SYDVKM come from the germline V gene. The CDR3 DNA sequence: TGTGCCAGCAGTCTTCGACAGCTAAGAAGCGTGACCCAGTACTTC. Residues: CASSLRQLRSVTQYF.

This clone has a single count. This chain links TRBV5-1 with TRBJ2-3; D remains unclear. The CDR3 has 14 amino acids. Per the germline V gene, CDR1 is SGHRS and CDR2 is YFSETQ. Trimming removed 0 bases at V and 4 bases at J, with 9 bases between. The CDR3 region is CASSLGLDSDTQYF. The CDR3 region has the DNA TGCGCCAGCAGCTTGGGGCTAGACTCAGATACGCAGTATTTT.

In its sample, this clone was seen once. The chain recombines TRBV12-2 with TRBJ2-1; the table's D call of TRBD2 was not tested on the DNA. TRBV12-2 is noted as a pseudogene. CDR3 length: 15 residues. The DNA of the CDR3 is TGTGCAAGTCGCTTAGCTGTTCTAGATGTCAATGAGCAGTTCTTC. This codes for CASRLAVLDVNEQFF.

The V gene is TRBV5-1, the J gene TRBJ2-1; D may be TRBD2 (6 bases). CDR3 length: 13 amino acids. The V end was cut by 7 bases, the J end by 8 bases, with 16 bases between. Germline V gene lookup returns CDR1 SGHRS and CDR2 YFSETQ. DNA of the CDR3: TGCGCCAGCGGGCTAGCGAATGTCGATGAGCAGTTCTTC. Its translation is CASGLANVDEQFF.

V gene TRBV5-4 combines with J gene TRBJ2-7, with 13 positions matching TRBD2. The CDR3 sequence is 16 residues long. Germline loops: CDR1 SGHNT, CDR2 YYREEE (reference sequence). Trimming removed 5 bases from V and 9 bases from J; junction bases left unmatched: 14. The CDR3 sequence: CASSNVDGLAGVGQYF. CDR3 nucleotide sequence: TGTGCCAGCAGTAACGTCGACGGACTAGCGGGAGTCGGGCAGTACTTC.

In its sample, this clone was seen once. The chain employs TRBV11-3 and TRBJ2-7, with unresolved D. The CDR3 length is 14 residues. The germline CDR1 and CDR2 sequences are SGHNT and YENEEA. Between the trimmed V and J ends, which lost 1 base and 0 bases, there was a span of 7 bases. The CDR3, as DNA: TGTGCCAGCAGCTTAGGAGGAAGCTCCTACGAGCAGTACTTC. Amino acids: CASSLGGSSYEQYF. The entire variable domain, with the rest obtained from reference TRBV11-3 and TRBJ2-7, is as follows: EAGVVQSPRYKIIEKKQPVAFWCNPISGHNTLYWYLQNLGQGPELLIRYENEEAVDDSQLPKDRFSAERLKGVDSTLKIQPAELGDSAVYLCASSLGGSSYEQYFGPGTRLTVT.

The V and J genes are TRBV7-8 and TRBJ1-2; D perhaps matches TRBD1 (5 bases). This CDR3 is built from 14 residues. V lost 2 bases and J 3 bases, leaving 10 bases between the germline ends. Germline V lookup: CDR1 SGHVS, CDR2 FQNEAQ. The CDR3 region has the DNA TGTGCCAGCAGCTTAATCGGGGCTCACTATGGCTACACCTTC. This sequence encodes CASSLIGAHYGYTF.

V is TRBV9 and J is TRBJ2-7; possible D gene TRBD2, 5 bases. Germline CDR1 is SGDLS and CDR2 is YYNGEE. The CDR3 runs to 14 residues. V lost 2 bases to trimming and J lost 7 bases, with 16 bases between them. Here the CDR3 DNA reads TGTGCCAGCAGCGTCGCGGCTGGACTCGGTGAGCAGTACTTC. It translates to CASSVAAGLGEQYF.

This chain links TRBV28 with TRBJ2-7; 12 positions match TRBD2. Germline V lookup: CDR1 MDHEN, CDR2 SYDVKM. The V segment lost 5 bases and the J segment 7 bases; nucleotides outside the gene matches: 6. The CDR3 loop spans 14 amino acids. The CDR3 reads CASSLAGGSWEQYF. The CDR3 coding sequence is TGTGCCAGCAGTCTAGCGGGAGGGTCGTGGGAGCAGTACTTC.

The CDR3, as DNA: TGTGCCAGCAGTGCCGATGTTCTAGCGGGGTACGAGCAGTACTTC. Protein: CASSADVLAGYEQYF. J is TRBJ2-7 and V is TRBV28; 9 bases agree with TRBD2. Germline V gene sequence: CDR1 MDHEN, CDR2 SYDVKM. The ends lost 5 bases at V and 4 bases at J; junction bases unmatched: 9. CDR3 length: 15 residues.

The V and J genes are TRBV7-3 and TRBJ1-4; D might be TRBD1 (5 bases). V lost 5 bases, J lost 11 bases, and 12 bases lay in between. The germline CDR1 and CDR2 sequences are SGHTA and FQGTGA. This CDR3 has 12 amino acids. The CDR3 protein is CASSTGTGKLFF. DNA for the CDR3: TGTGCCAGCAGCACCGGGACGGGGAAACTGTTTTTT. Variable domain in full (rest from reference TRBV7-3 and TRBJ1-4): GAGVSQTPSNKVTEKGKYVELRCDPISGHTALYWYRQSLGQGPEFLIYFQGTGAADDSGLPNDRFFAVRPEGSVSTLKIQRTERGDSAVYLCASSTGTGKLFFGSGTQLSVL.

J is TRBJ1-5 and V is TRBV19; 7 positions agree with TRBD1. The CDR3 has 15 residues. Germline loops: CDR1 LNHDA, CDR2 SQIVND (reference sequence). V lost 6 bases to trimming and J lost 3 bases; unmatched junction nucleotides: 8. This chain's CDR3 is CASSRQGPINQPQHF. The CDR3 DNA sequence: TGTGCCAGTAGCAGACAGGGTCCTATCAATCAGCCCCAGCATTTT.